This entry features one TCR beta chain sequence. The entry originates in a study of blood T cell repertoires in COVID-19. Study information: COVID-19 samples collected from the United States, Italy and Spain covered acute and convalescent phases. PBMCs, B-cell-depleted T cells, or T cells provided the cDNA or gDNA that made up the material.

CDR1 and CDR2 from the germline V gene are LNHDA and SQIVND (reference sequence). The CDR3 is made up of 14 amino acids. Trimming removed 4 bases from V and 8 bases from J, with 14 bases in between. Original processing notes: Reference gene primers were amplified, and this amplification served to estimate nucleated cell counts. Only in-frame clones appear in the TCRdb table, and some are missing; sequencing was by immunoSEQ multiplex PCR. V and J calls and clone size follow that table, whereas D and trimming were derived from the DNA. The profile shows approximately 92,000 clones, around 76% of them singletons.

This clonotype was sampled from an elderly man with acute or convalescent COVID-19. The material sequenced was peripheral blood. The gene calls are TRBV19 and TRBJ1-4; maybe TRBD1 (5 bases). This chain's CDR3 is CASSNLGGGEKLFF. The DNA for the CDR3 is TGTGCCAGTAGTAACCTGGGGGGAGGCGAAAAACTGTTTTTT.